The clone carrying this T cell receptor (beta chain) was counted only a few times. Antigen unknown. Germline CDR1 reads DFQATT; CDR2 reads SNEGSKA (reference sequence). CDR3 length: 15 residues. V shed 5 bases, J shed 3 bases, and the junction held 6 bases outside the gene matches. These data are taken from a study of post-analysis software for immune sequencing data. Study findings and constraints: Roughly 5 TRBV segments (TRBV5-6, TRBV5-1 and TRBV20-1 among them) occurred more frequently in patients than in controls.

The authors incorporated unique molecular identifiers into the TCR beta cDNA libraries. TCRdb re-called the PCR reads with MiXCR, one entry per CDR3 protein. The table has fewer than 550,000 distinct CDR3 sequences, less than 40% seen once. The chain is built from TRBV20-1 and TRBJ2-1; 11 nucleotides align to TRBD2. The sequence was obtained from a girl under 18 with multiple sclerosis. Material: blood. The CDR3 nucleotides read TGCAGTGCTCCAATAGCGGGGGGGAGCTACAATGAGCAGTTCTTC. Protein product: CSAPIAGGSYNEQFF.